These 28 T cell receptor beta chains share one sample of origin, sequenced in a study of post-analysis software for immune sequencing data (dated by TCRdb to about 2015). Overall study results and their limits: Patients showed significantly higher frequencies than controls for a handful of TRBV segments, among them TRBV5-6, TRBV5-1 and TRBV20-1.

These receptors have no known antigen. The library was generated by PCR. This sample was sequenced with an Illumina HiSeq 2500. To reduce PCR and sequencing biases, unique molecular identifiers were built into the TCR beta cDNA libraries. In TCRdb, the public reads were trimmed at Q25 with fastp and aligned with MiXCR, with productive beta chains retained. Identical CDR3 proteins give one entry, which carries the most common genes and DNA. The sample includes 600,000 to 750,000 distinct CDR3 sequences, with roughly three fifths observed a single time. The leading ten clones occupy around 11% of the sample. Input material: blood. The receptors were gathered from a girl aged 2-10 years with multiple sclerosis.

This chain uses TRBV7-3 with TRBJ1-3; possible D gene TRBD1, 5 bases. Germline CDR1 and CDR2: SGHTA and FQGTGA. This CDR3 region has 15 residues. V was cut by 6 bases and J by 0 bases, with 12 bases left in between. CDR3 bases: TGTGCCAGCAGTCCGGGACCTCACTCTGGAAACACCATATATTTT. It codes for CASSPGPHSGNTIYF.

CDR3 nucleotide sequence: TGTGCCAGCAGCCTTTGGGCGGGATTAAGCACAGATACGCAGTATTTT. Translation gives CASSLWAGLSTDTQYF. The chain joins TRBV7-3 to TRBJ2-3, with a weak D call TRBD2 (6 bases). Germline V gene data show CDR1 as SGHTA and CDR2 as FQGTGA. The CDR3 consists of 16 residues. V lost 5 bases, J lost 0 bases, and 15 bases lay in between.

The genes are TRBV7-8 and TRBJ2-1; 8 nucleotides align to TRBD2. The V and J ends lost 1 base and 13 bases, in that order; junction bases with no gene match: 6. Looked up from germline, CDR1 is SGHVS and CDR2 is FQNEAQ. The CDR3 length is 13 residues. CDR3 DNA sequence: TGTGCCAGCAGCTTAGGAATTGGGACTAGTCAGTTCTTC. Translated: CASSLGIGTSQFF.

This clonotype was seen only a few times. The chain combines TRBV28 with TRBJ2-4; D perhaps matches TRBD1 (6 bases). The J call is uncertain, as TRBJ2-7 better fits the DNA end. The germline gives CDR1 MDHEN, CDR2 SYDVKM. The CDR3 runs 15 residues. The CDR3 bases are TGTGCCACCCGAGGGGGTGGAAATCTCTCTCGCGAGCAGTACTTC. Its translation: CATRGGGNLSREQYF.

The V call is TRBV29-1, the J call TRBJ2-2, with D perhaps given as TRBD1 or TRBD2 (5 bases each). Germline loops: CDR1 SQVTM, CDR2 ANQGSEA. The length of the CDR3 is 13 residues. V was pared by 6 bases and J by 4 bases, with 12 bases between. CDR3 amino acids: CSVPGPSTGELFF. The CDR3 region has the DNA TGCAGCGTCCCGGGACCCTCCACCGGGGAGCTGTTTTTT.

The chain recombines TRBV11-2 with TRBJ2-5, with D maybe TRBD1 (6 bases). Germline V gives CDR1 SGHAT, CDR2 FQNNGV. CDR3 length: 14 residues. V was trimmed by 2 bases and J by 0 bases, leaving 7 bases between them. CDR3 in amino acids: CASSLQGYQETQYF. CDR3 nucleotide sequence: TGTGCCAGCAGCTTACAGGGGTACCAAGAGACCCAGTACTTC.

The J gene is TRBJ1-2, the V gene TRBV29-1; 7 bases line up with TRBD1. This CDR3 is 12 amino acids long. J was trimmed by 8 bases and V by 1 base; bases with no gene match: 4. From germline, CDR1 is SQVTM and CDR2 ANQGSEA. The CDR3 sequence: CSVEGQGEGYTF. In nucleotides, the CDR3 is TGCAGCGTTGAAGGACAGGGTGAGGGCTACACCTTC.

V is TRBV7-9 and J is TRBJ2-1; 11 positions match TRBD2. The CDR3 is 16 residues long. Germline-derived CDR1 and CDR2 are SEHNR and FQNEAQ (reference sequence). V trimming: 2 bases; J trimming: 10 bases; junction bases outside the gene matches: 10. The CDR3 DNA reads as TGTGCCAGCAGCTTACCGACTAGCGGGGCTCCTTGGGAGCAGTTCTTC. Translation gives CASSLPTSGAPWEQFF.

The J gene is TRBJ2-5, the V gene TRBV7-9, with 8 bases matching TRBD1. Per the germline V gene, CDR1 is SEHNR and CDR2 is FQNEAQ (reference sequence). This CDR3 has 20 residues. V shed 5 bases and J 0 bases; nucleotides not matched to a gene: 20. In DNA form, the CDR3 reads TGTGCCAGCAGCCCGCGGTTTCGCTCCTCGACAGGGGAGTACCAAGAGACCCAGTACTTC. As protein: CASSPRFRSSTGEYQETQYF.

This sequence joins TRBV12-3 or TRBV12-4 and TRBJ2-1; 10 nucleotides match TRBD1. The CDR3 is 19 amino acids. The J segment lost 2 bases and the V segment lost 3 bases, leaving 13 bases of the junction unmatched. The CDR3 coding sequence is TGTGCCAGCAGTTTCCCCCCGGTGACCGGGACAGGGGCCTACAATGAGCAGTTCTTC. This encodes CASSFPPVTGTGAYNEQFF.

The J gene is TRBJ1-5, the V gene TRBV20-1; D is ambiguous. Germline V CDR1 and CDR2: DFQATT, SNEGSKA (reference sequence). V lost 3 bases and J lost 0, with 15 bases in between. CDR3 length: 16 amino acids. The DNA for the CDR3 is TGCAGTGCTAGGGTGCCGGGAGCGTATAGCAATCAGCCCCAGCATTTT. This encodes CSARVPGAYSNQPQHF.

The chain recombines TRBV12-3 or TRBV12-4 with TRBJ2-1; possibly TRBD1 for D (6 bases). The CDR3 covers 13 residues. V gave up 9 bases and J gave up 4 bases, with 13 bases separating them. The CDR3 region has the DNA TGTGCCAGTTGGGGGCCGATATACAATGAGCAGTTCTTC. It yields the protein CASWGPIYNEQFF.

This rearrangement joins TRBV12-3 or TRBV12-4 to TRBJ2-2; D might be TRBD1 or TRBD2, each matching 6 bases. The CDR3 covers 15 residues. Between the trimmed V and J ends, which lost 6 bases and 4 bases, there was a span of 15 bases. The DNA for the CDR3 is TGTGCCAGCAGCTTTAGAGGGGGAGGCACCGGGGAGCTGTTTTTT. Translated: CASSFRGGGTGELFF.

This clonotype was counted between two and nine times. The rearrangement links TRBV20-1 to TRBJ2-1, with a weak D call TRBD2 (5 bases). The V gene's germline CDR1 is DFQATT and CDR2 SNEGSKA (reference sequence). The V end was cut by 3 bases, the J end by 3 bases, with 12 bases between. The CDR3 has 14 residues. The CDR3 region has the DNA TGCAGTGCTAGGAGCGGTCGGGGCTACAATGAGCAGTTCTTC. This gives the protein CSARSGRGYNEQFF.

In this sample, this clonotype turned up a few times. This chain joins TRBV18 and TRBJ2-4; TRBD2 agrees at 15 bases. The J call may not be correct, given that the DNA end is closer to TRBJ2-7. The CDR3 runs 16 residues. Germline V gene lookup returns CDR1 KGHSH and CDR2 LQKENI. CDR3 bases: TGTGCCAGCTCGCCCGGACTAGCGGGAGGGCCCTACGAGCAGTACTTC. This gives the protein CASSPGLAGGPYEQYF.

This clonotype was counted between two and nine times. CDR3 in amino acids: CASSLAAGGYTDTQYF. The DNA of the CDR3 is TGTGCCAGCAGCTTGGCGGCGGGGGGGTACACAGATACGCAGTATTTT. The rearrangement links TRBV5-5 to TRBJ2-3, with 9 bases aligning to TRBD2. V trimming: 0 bases; J trimming: 2 bases; junction bases outside the gene matches: 4. Germline V gene lookup returns CDR1 SGHKS and CDR2 YYEKEE (reference sequence). The CDR3 loop spans 16 amino acids. The entire variable domain, with the rest obtained from reference TRBV5-5 and TRBJ2-3, is as follows: DAGVTQSPTHLIKTRGQQVTLRCSPISGHKSVSWYQQVLGQGPQFIFQYYEKEERGRGNFPDRFSARQFPNYSSELNVNALLLGDSALYLCASSLAAGGYTDTQYFGPGTRLTVL.

The chain joins TRBV5-6 to TRBJ2-7, with 7 bases aligning to TRBD1. The CDR3 runs to 16 residues. The trim removed 0 bases at V and 5 bases at J, leaving 11 bases unmatched. CDR1 and CDR2 from the germline V gene are SGHDT and YYEEEE. The CDR3 DNA reads as TGTGCCAGCAGCTTGGAACAGGGGCACTTGGACAACGAGCAGTACTTC. Amino acids: CASSLEQGHLDNEQYF.

The V gene is TRBV6-1, the J gene TRBJ2-1, with D unresolved. Germline V gene sequence: CDR1 MNHNS, CDR2 SASEGT. The CDR3 is 16 residues long. Between the trimmed V and J ends, which lost 3 bases and 1 base, there was a span of 13 bases. The CDR3 sequence is CASSDPGPSSYNEQFF. CDR3 nucleotides: TGTGCCAGCAGTGATCCTGGGCCGTCTTCCTACAATGAGCAGTTCTTC.

The V gene is TRBV29-1, the J gene TRBJ1-2; perhaps TRBD1 as D (6 bases). The CDR3 contains 13 residues. V lost 4 bases and J 2 bases, leaving 11 bases between the germline ends. Germline V gene lookup returns CDR1 SQVTM and CDR2 ANQGSEA. The CDR3 DNA is TGCAGCGTTGGGGGTACAGGGAACTATGGCTACACCTTC. It codes for CSVGGTGNYGYTF.

The chain carries TRBV11-2 and TRBJ1-1; 10 nucleotides align to TRBD1. The CDR3 length is 16 residues. The J segment lost 3 bases and the V segment lost 5 bases, leaving 9 bases of the junction unmatched. Germline V CDR1 and CDR2: SGHAT, FQNNGV. The CDR3 nucleotides are TGTGCCAGCAGCCCCTTGCGACAGGGGGCGTACACTGAAGCTTTCTTT. Protein sequence: CASSPLRQGAYTEAFF.

The genes are TRBV7-2 and TRBJ2-1; D is possibly TRBD1 (6 bases). Germline CDR1 and CDR2: SGHTA and FQGNSA. There are 11 residues in the CDR3. V was trimmed by 3 bases and J by 12 bases, leaving 9 bases between them. The CDR3 reads CASSLGALQFF. In DNA, the CDR3 is TGTGCCAGCAGCTTGGGGGCACTGCAGTTCTTC.

The chain recombines TRBV7-9 with TRBJ2-7; D is uncertain. The germline V and J ends were trimmed by 4 bases and 0 bases, with 16 bases remaining between them. The CDR3 spans 16 residues. Germline CDR1 reads SEHNR; CDR2 reads FQNEAQ (reference sequence). The CDR3 loop reads CASSSIADPSSYEQYF. In DNA form, the CDR3 reads TGTGCCAGCAGCTCTATCGCCGACCCTAGCTCCTACGAGCAGTACTTC.

This chain links TRBV6-5 with TRBJ2-5; 9 positions match TRBD1. Germline V lookup: CDR1 MNHEY, CDR2 SVGAGI. The CDR3 contains 15 residues. With V trimmed by 7 bases and J by 7 bases, 13 bases remained unmatched. The CDR3 protein is CASTLTGTGIWTQYF. The CDR3 DNA sequence: TGTGCCAGCACCTTGACCGGGACAGGGATTTGGACCCAGTACTTC.

This clonotype has only one observation. The chain combines TRBV7-9 with TRBJ1-1; no definite D call. Germline V gives CDR1 SEHNR, CDR2 FQNEAQ (reference sequence). This CDR3 is built from 10 residues. Trimming stripped 11 bases from V and 1 base from J, with 5 bases between. CDR3 bases: TGTGCCGTGGGGAACACTGAAGCTTTCTTT. Translation: CAVGNTEAFF.

This clonotype was seen once. The chain is built from TRBV20-1 and TRBJ2-3; a weak D match, TRBD1 (5 bases). Trimming stripped 2 bases from V and 2 bases from J, with 8 bases between. Germline CDR1 and CDR2: DFQATT and SNEGSKA (reference sequence). CDR3 size: 13 residues. CDR3 DNA sequence: TGCAGTGCTAGACAGGACAACACAGATACGCAGTATTTT. Protein sequence: CSARQDNTDTQYF.

The V call is TRBV29-1, the J call TRBJ2-7; D gene uncertain. Germline values: CDR1 SQVTM, CDR2 ANQGSEA. The V end was cut by 4 bases, the J end by 0 bases, with 13 bases between. The CDR3 is made up of 14 amino acids. CDR3 DNA sequence: TGCAGCGTTGCCCCCCGGCTCTCCTCCTACGAGCAGTACTTC. The encoded protein is CSVAPRLSSYEQYF.

The gene calls are TRBV4-2 and TRBJ1-5; possibly TRBD1 for D (5 bases). This CDR3 spans 18 amino acids. With 0 bases removed from V and 2 bases from J, the gap between germline ends came to 17 bases. Germline loops: CDR1 LGHNA, CDR2 YNFKEQ. CDR3 loop: CASSQDVGATLRNQPQHF. The CDR3 DNA is TGTGCCAGCAGCCAAGATGTCGGGGCCACACTTCGCAATCAGCCCCAGCATTTT.

This clonotype has just a few counts. This chain joins TRBV7-2 and TRBJ1-5; tentatively, D is TRBD1 (5 bases). CDR1 is SGHTA and CDR2 is FQGNSA in the germline V gene. The germline V and J ends were trimmed by 4 bases and 7 bases, with 11 bases remaining between them. The CDR3 is made up of 13 amino acids. The CDR3: CASSWDGDQPQHF. As DNA, the CDR3 is TGTGCCAGCAGCTGGGACGGGGACCAGCCCCAGCATTTT.